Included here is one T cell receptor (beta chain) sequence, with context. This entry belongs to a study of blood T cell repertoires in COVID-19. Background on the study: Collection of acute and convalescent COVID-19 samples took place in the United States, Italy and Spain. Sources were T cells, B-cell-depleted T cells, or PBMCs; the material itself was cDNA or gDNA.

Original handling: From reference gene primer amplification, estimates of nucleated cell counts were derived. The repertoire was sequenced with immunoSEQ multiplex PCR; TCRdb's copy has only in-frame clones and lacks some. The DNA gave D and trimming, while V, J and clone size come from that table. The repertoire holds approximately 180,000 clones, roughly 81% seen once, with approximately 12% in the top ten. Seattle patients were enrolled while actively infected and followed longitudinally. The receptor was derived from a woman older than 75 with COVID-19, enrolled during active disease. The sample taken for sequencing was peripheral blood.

The CDR3 region has the DNA TGTGCCAGCAGTGGGGGGGGGACTTGGCAGGAGCAGTTCTTC. Its translation: CASSGGGTWQEQFF. The V gene is TRBV2, the J gene TRBJ2-1; TRBD2 aligns across 7 bases. The germline gives CDR1 SNHLY, CDR2 FYNNEI. The CDR3 extends over 14 amino acids. V lost 4 bases, J lost 10 bases, and 10 bases stayed unmatched.